These T cell receptor beta chains were read from a single sample in a study of shared clonotypes between healthy human individuals. Here immunoSEQ multiplex PCR was the method, and the copy in TCRdb shows in-frame clones only, minus some. Seen here are 2.3 million or so clones, 93% observed once, and the top ten hold under 0.45%. The sequenced sample was naive CD4+ T cells from PBMCs. The receptors originated from a man aged 18 to 29 in good health. Some clones in this sample may be carry-over from other donors' samples. Both conserved end residues are part of each CDR3. The D gene is left open where the match is weak.

J: TRBJ2-5; D: -; V: TRBV29-1; CDR3: CSVFYSLYQETQYF; DNA: TGCAGCGTTTTTTACTCCTTGTACCAAGAGACCCAGTACTTC
J: TRBJ2-3; D: TRBD1; V: TRBV5-4; CDR3: CASSLQGTDTQYF; DNA: TGTGCCAGCAGCTTACAGGGGACAGATACGCAGTATTTT
J: TRBJ2-5; D: -; V: TRBV28; CDR3: CASSFRRWETQYF; DNA: TGTGCCAGCAGTTTCAGGCGGTGGGAGACCCAGTACTTC
J: TRBJ2-7; D: TRBD1; V: TRBV28; CDR3: CASSPTGPPSYEQYF; DNA: TGTGCCAGCAGCCCGACAGGGCCCCCTTCCTACGAGCAGTACTTC
J: TRBJ1-1; D: -; V: TRBV6-5; CDR3: CASSSHLNTEAFF; DNA: TGTGCCAGCAGTTCCCATCTGAACACTGAAGCTTTCTTT
J: TRBJ1-1; D: -; V: TRBV28; CDR3: CASSLRAVGRTEAFF; DNA: TGTGCCAGCAGTCTCCGTGCGGTCGGAAGGACTGAAGCTTTCTTT
J: TRBJ1-1; D: TRBD1; V: TRBV7-9; CDR3: CASSSKTGENTEAFF; DNA: TGTGCCAGCAGCTCGAAGACAGGGGAGAACACTGAAGCTTTCTTT
J: TRBJ1-2; D: -; V: TRBV28; CDR3: CASIWGSSRGLNYGYTF; DNA: TGTGCCAGCATTTGGGGTTCGTCTCGGGGGCTTAACTATGGCTACACCTTC
J: TRBJ1-5; D: TRBD1; V: TRBV28; CDR3: CASSSGQGVYLSMDQPQHF; DNA: TGTGCCAGCAGTTCTGGACAGGGGGTTTATCTTAGTATGGATCAGCCCCAGCATTTT
J: TRBJ2-2; D: -; V: TRBV5-8; CDR3: CASSLVQGNTGELFF; DNA: TGTGCCAGCAGCTTGGTACAGGGGAACACCGGGGAGCTGTTTTTT
J: TRBJ2-7; D: TRBD1; V: TRBV28; CDR3: CASSLWDRVYEQYF; DNA: TGTGCCAGCAGTTTATGGGACAGGGTTTACGAGCAGTACTTC
J: TRBJ2-1; D: TRBD2; V: TRBV28; CDR3: CASSETSGVYNEQFF; DNA: TGTGCCAGTTCGGAAACTAGCGGGGTTTACAATGAGCAGTTCTTC
J: TRBJ1-2; D: -; V: TRBV29-1; CDR3: CSVGKQEGGYTF; DNA: TGCAGCGTTGGGAAACAGGAAGGGGGCTACACCTTC
J: TRBJ1-5; D: TRBD1; V: TRBV27; CDR3: CASSSRQGANQPQHF; DNA: TGTGCCAGCAGTTCTAGACAGGGGGCCAATCAGCCCCAGCATTTT
J: TRBJ2-1; D: -; V: TRBV7-8; CDR3: CASSPRGGHEQFF; DNA: TGTGCCAGCAGCCCGAGGGGGGGCCATGAGCAGTTCTTC
J: TRBJ2-7; D: -; V: TRBV9; CDR3: CASSGDLSSYEQYF; DNA: TGTGCCAGCAGCGGTGACTTGAGCTCCTACGAGCAGTACTTC
J: TRBJ2-3; D: -; V: TRBV9; CDR3: CASSVEGGRTDTQYF; DNA: TGTGCCAGCAGCGTAGAGGGGGGCCGCACAGATACGCAGTATTTT
J: TRBJ1-1; D: TRBD1; V: TRBV4-1; CDR3: CASSQEFRDREAFF; DNA: TGCGCCAGCAGCCAAGAATTCCGGGACAGGGAAGCTTTCTTT
J: TRBJ1-4; D: -; V: TRBV5-1; CDR3: CATSPEGGEKLFF; DNA: TGCGCCACCAGCCCTGAGGGGGGCGAAAAACTGTTTTTT
J: TRBJ2-1; D: TRBD2; V: TRBV28; CDR3: CASTLPGRYEQFF; DNA: TGTGCCAGCACCTTACCCGGGAGGTACGAGCAGTTCTTC
J: TRBJ2-7; D: -; V: TRBV7-8; CDR3: CASSLVSLTSYEQYF; DNA: TGTGCCAGCAGCTTAGTATCGTTAACCTCCTACGAGCAGTACTTC
J: TRBJ2-3; D: -; V: TRBV6-1; CDR3: CASSETTRGATDTQYF; DNA: TGTGCCAGCAGTGAAACGACTAGAGGGGCCACAGATACGCAGTATTTT
J: TRBJ1-5; D: -; V: TRBV27; CDR3: CASSLGWGQPQHF; DNA: TGTGCCAGCAGTTTAGGTTGGGGGCAGCCCCAGCATTTT
J: TRBJ1-2; D: -; V: TRBV19; CDR3: CASRMVGFYGYTF; DNA: TGTGCCAGTAGGATGGTAGGGTTTTATGGCTACACCTTC
J: TRBJ1-5; D: TRBD1; V: TRBV7-9; CDR3: CASSLVGTGNQPQHF; DNA: TGTGCCAGCAGCTTAGTAGGGACAGGCAATCAGCCCCAGCATTTT
J: TRBJ1-2; D: -; V: TRBV4-3; CDR3: CASSQVAGTSYGYTF; DNA: TGCGCCAGCAGCCAAGTGGCGGGGACCTCCTATGGCTACACCTTC